This TCR beta chain was identified during a study of cytomegalovirus exposure and HLA in healthy donors. Use of 60 Vbeta and 13 Jbeta primers characterized the PCR. The table came from immunoSEQ multiplex PCR; TCRdb's copy has only in-frame clones and leaves some out. The top ten hold 8% to 13% of the sample, which has about 150,000 clones, about two thirds seen once. There are a few counts of this clone. This CDR3 comprises 16 residues. With V trimmed by 0 bases and J by 8 bases, 7 bases remained unmatched. Germline-derived CDR1 and CDR2 are LGHNA and YNFKEQ. Source material: PBMCs. The rearrangement uses TRBV4-2 and TRBJ1-4; TRBD1 aligns across 9 bases. This clonotype originated in a man aged 30-40 years in good health and CMV-seropositive. The CDR3 reads CASSQDTGQGGEKLFF. Written as DNA, the CDR3 is TGTGCCAGCAGCCAAGATACGGGACAGGGAGGAGAAAAACTGTTTTTT.